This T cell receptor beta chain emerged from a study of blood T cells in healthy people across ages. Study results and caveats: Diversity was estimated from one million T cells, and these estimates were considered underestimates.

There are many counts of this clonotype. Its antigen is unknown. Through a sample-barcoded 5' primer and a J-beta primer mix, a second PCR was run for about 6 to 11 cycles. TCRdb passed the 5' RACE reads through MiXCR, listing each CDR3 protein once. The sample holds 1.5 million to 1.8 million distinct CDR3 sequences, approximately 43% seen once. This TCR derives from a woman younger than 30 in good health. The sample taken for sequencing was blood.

The CDR3 protein is CASRGQGDEKLFF. For the CDR3, the DNA is TGTGCCAGCAGGGGGCAGGGAGATGAAAAACTGTTTTTT. The chain joins TRBV25-1 to TRBJ1-4; possibly TRBD1 for D (5 bases). Trimming pared 6 bases from V and 6 bases from J, leaving 11 bases between. This CDR3 contains 13 residues. CDR1 is MGHDK, CDR2 SYGVNS, per germline. Using reference TRBV25-1 and TRBJ1-4 for the parts outside the CDR3, the full variable domain is EADIYQTPRYLVIGTGKKITLECSQTMGHDKMYWYQQDPGMELHLIHYSYGVNSTEKGDLSSESTVSRIRTEHFPLTLESARPSHTSQYLCASRGQGDEKLFFGSGTQLSVL.